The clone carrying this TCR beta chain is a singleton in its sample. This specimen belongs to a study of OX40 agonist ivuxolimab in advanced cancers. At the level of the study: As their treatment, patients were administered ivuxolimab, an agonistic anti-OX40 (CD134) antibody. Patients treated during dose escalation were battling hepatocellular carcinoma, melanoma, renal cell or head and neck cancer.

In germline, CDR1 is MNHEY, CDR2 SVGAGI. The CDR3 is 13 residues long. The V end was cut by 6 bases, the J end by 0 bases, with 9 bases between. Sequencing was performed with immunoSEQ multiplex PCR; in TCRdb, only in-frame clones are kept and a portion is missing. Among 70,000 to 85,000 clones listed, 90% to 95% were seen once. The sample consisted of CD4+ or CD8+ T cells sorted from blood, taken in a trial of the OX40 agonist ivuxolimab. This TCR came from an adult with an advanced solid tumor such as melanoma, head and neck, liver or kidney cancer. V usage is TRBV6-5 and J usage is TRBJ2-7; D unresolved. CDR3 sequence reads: CASSDGNSYEQYF. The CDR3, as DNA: TGTGCCAGCAGCGACGGTAACTCCTACGAGCAGTACTTC.